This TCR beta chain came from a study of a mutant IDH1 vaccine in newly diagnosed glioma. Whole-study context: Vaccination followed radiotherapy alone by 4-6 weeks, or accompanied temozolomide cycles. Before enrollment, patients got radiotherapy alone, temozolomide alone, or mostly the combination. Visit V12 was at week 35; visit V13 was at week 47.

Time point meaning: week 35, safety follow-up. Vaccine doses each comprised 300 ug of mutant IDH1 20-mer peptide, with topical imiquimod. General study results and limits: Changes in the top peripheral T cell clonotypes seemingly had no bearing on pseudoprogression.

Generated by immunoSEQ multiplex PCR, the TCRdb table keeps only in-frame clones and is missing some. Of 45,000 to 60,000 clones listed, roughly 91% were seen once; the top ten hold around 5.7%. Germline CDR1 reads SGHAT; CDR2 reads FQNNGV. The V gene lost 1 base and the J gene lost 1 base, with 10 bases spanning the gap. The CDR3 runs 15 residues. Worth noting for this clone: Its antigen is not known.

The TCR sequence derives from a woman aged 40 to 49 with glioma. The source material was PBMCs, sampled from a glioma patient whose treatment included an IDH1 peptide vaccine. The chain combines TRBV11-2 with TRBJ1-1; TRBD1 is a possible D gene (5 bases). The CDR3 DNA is TGTGCCAGCAGCTTAGGGGGCGCCTCGAACACTGAAGCTTTCTTT. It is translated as CASSLGGASNTEAFF.